Below, 24 T cell receptor beta chains from the same sample are listed, as sequenced in a study of Graves' ophthalmopathy and Graves' hyperthyroidism. Scientists amplified the TCR beta CDR3 regions from RNA transcripts. The first-round RT-PCR employed HTBI primers together with the Qiagen OneStep RT-PCR kit. A multiplex PCR was then performed as the second round. Each CDR3 protein is one row after TCRdb ran MiXCR on the multiplex PCR reads. This sample has over a million distinct CDR3 sequences, with 35% to 40% found just once. What was sequenced was peripheral blood or thyroid tissue (not recorded which). Receptor source: an adult man with Graves' hyperthyroidism.

This clonotype was detected only a few times. V is TRBV10-3 and J is TRBJ2-7; D is possibly TRBD2 (6 bases). The CDR3 spans 13 residues. Trimming cost V 0 bases and J 6 bases, with 9 bases left between them. Germline CDR1 and CDR2: ENHRY and SYGVKD. The CDR3 protein is CAISESVGGEQYF. The CDR3 DNA follows: TGTGCCATCAGTGAGTCGGTGGGAGGCGAGCAGTACTTC.

Of note for this clonotype: The junction and the germline gene differ at one end; a read error may be behind it. This chain joins TRBV7-9 and TRBJ2-2; D gene uncertain. This CDR3 comprises 13 residues. Germline values: CDR1 SEHNR, CDR2 FQNEAQ (reference sequence). CDR3 coding DNA: TGTGCCAGCGGCAGGCTGAACACTGGGGAGCTGTTTTTT. Its protein is CASGRLNTGELFF.

This clonotype has at least ten counts. This chain connects TRBV29-1 to TRBJ2-5; 14 positions agree with TRBD2. This CDR3 has 15 residues. Germline lookup yields CDR1 SQVTM and CDR2 ANQGSEA. J gave up 7 bases and V 4 bases, and 8 bases lay outside the gene matches. CDR3 sequence (DNA): TGCAGCGTTGCTGGACTAGCGGGGGGTGTTGGGACCCAGTACTTC. Translation gives CSVAGLAGGVGTQYF.

This clonotype has a count of ten or more. This CDR3 is CSASGTKTYEQYF. The CDR3 bases are TGCAGTGCTAGCGGGACAAAGACCTACGAGCAGTACTTC. V and J are TRBV20-1 and TRBJ2-7; possibly TRBD1 for D (6 bases). The CDR3 has 13 amino acids. Germline CDR1 reads DFQATT; CDR2 reads SNEGSKA (reference sequence). Trimming cost V 3 bases and J 2 bases, with 11 bases left between them.

The table lists this clonotype with many counts. The V call is TRBV7-9, the J call TRBJ1-5, with D maybe TRBD1 (5 bases). Germline values: CDR1 SEHNR, CDR2 FQNEAQ (reference sequence). Trimming shortened V by 1 base and J by 7 bases, and 8 bases separated the two germline ends. The CDR3 sequence is 13 residues long. For the CDR3, the DNA is TGTGCCAGCAGCTTAGAAACAGGCCAGCCCCAGCATTTT. Translated: CASSLETGQPQHF.

This clonotype was seen just once. The J gene is TRBJ2-7, the V gene TRBV7-2; D possibly uses TRBD1 or TRBD2 (6 bases each). CDR3 size: 16 residues. Between the trimmed V and J ends, which lost 0 bases and 6 bases, there was a span of 18 bases. CDR1 and CDR2 (germline): SGHTA, FQGNSA. CDR3 region: CASSLAGGRGCSEQYF. CDR3 nucleotides: TGTGCCAGCAGCTTAGCCGGGGGCAGGGGTTGCTCCGAGCAGTACTTC.

The V gene is TRBV20-1, the J gene TRBJ2-7, with 7 bases aligning to TRBD1. This CDR3 has 17 amino acids. The germline V gene has CDR1 DFQATT and CDR2 SNEGSKA (reference sequence). The J segment lost 0 bases and the V segment lost 0 bases, leaving 11 bases of the junction unmatched. CDR3: CSARDQILTGSSYEQYF. DNA of the CDR3: TGCAGTGCTAGAGATCAAATTTTGACAGGGAGCTCCTACGAGCAGTACTTC.

The rearrangement links TRBV6-5 to TRBJ1-2; D gene uncertain. V lost 8 bases and J 8 bases, leaving 21 bases between the germline ends. The CDR3 loop spans 14 amino acids. Germline V CDR1 and CDR2: MNHEY, SVGAGI. The CDR3 protein is CASGDQTQLAGYTF. The CDR3 coding sequence is TGTGCCAGCGGAGATCAAACTCAGCTGGCAGGCTACACCTTC.

This clonotype was detected many times. The chain combines TRBV6-5 with TRBJ1-6; D is unresolved. Germline CDR1 and CDR2: MNHEY and SVGAGI. The CDR3 consists of 15 residues. V lost 0 bases and J 6 bases, leaving 9 bases between the germline ends. The DNA of the CDR3 is TGTGCCAGCAGTTACTCTGTAGGGTCTAATTCACCCCTCCACTTT. Amino acids: CASSYSVGSNSPLHF.

In this sample, this clonotype turned up many times. This rearrangement joins TRBV2 to TRBJ2-5; D assignment may be TRBD1 or TRBD2 (5 bases each). V was trimmed by 5 bases and J by 5 bases, leaving 12 bases between them. The CDR3 covers 13 residues. Germline V lookup: CDR1 SNHLY, CDR2 FYNNEI. DNA for the CDR3: TGTGCCAGCAGTCCGGGACCCGCGGAGACCCAGTACTTC. It is translated as CASSPGPAETQYF.

The chain recombines TRBV29-1 with TRBJ1-2, with TRBD1 identical over 7 bases. The germline CDR1 and CDR2 sequences are SQVTM and ANQGSEA. CDR3 length: 13 amino acids. CDR3 region: CSLMGQPIYGYTF. The DNA for the CDR3 is TGCAGTTTAATGGGACAGCCGATCTATGGCTACACCTTC.

Comment on this clonotype: The conserved final phenylalanine or tryptophan is absent from the CDR3, which likely points to a read error. It is unclear where the CDR3 begins or ends on the DNA, so no DNA is shown, and the CDR3 is as TCRdb lists it. This CDR3 reads CAISGISGTS. The chain has TRBV10-3 and TRBJ2-6. The CDR3 spans 10 amino acids, including both terminal residues. Looked up from germline, CDR1 is ENHRY and CDR2 is SYGVKD.

With respect to this clonotype: Mismatch with germline at one junction end may stem from a read error. The gene calls are TRBV5-1 and TRBJ2-7; maybe TRBD2 (5 bases). The CDR3 loop spans 15 amino acids. Germline V gene data show CDR1 as SGHRS and CDR2 as YFSETQ. This CDR3 reads CASSSLSGEMYEQYF. The CDR3 bases are TGTGCCAGCAGCTCCCTCTCTGGGGAGATGTACGAGCAGTACTTC.

As regards this clonotype: One junction end does not reproduce the germline sequence, and a read error may be involved. The chain uses TRBV7-9 and TRBJ1-1; TRBD1 matches at 7 bases. In germline, CDR1 is SEHNR, CDR2 FQNEAQ (reference sequence). The CDR3 length is 15 residues. The CDR3 is CATSVGQFTNTEAFF. DNA of the CDR3: TGTGCCACCAGCGTGGGACAGTTCACGAACACTGAAGCTTTCTTT.

This chain links TRBV9 with TRBJ1-6; D remains unclear. The CDR3 contains 17 residues. Trimming took 2 bases from V and 5 from J, leaving 17 bases between them. CDR1 is SGDLS and CDR2 is YYNGEE in the germline V gene. CDR3 DNA sequence: TGTGCCAGCAGCGTCTTGCTTGCGCCCACAAATAATTCACCCCTCCACTTT. Protein product: CASSVLLAPTNNSPLHF. The full variable domain, rest sourced from reference TRBV9 and TRBJ1-6, is DSGVTQTPKHLITATGQRVTLRCSPRSGDLSVYWYQQSLDQGLQFLIQYYNGEERAKGNILERFSAQQFPDLHSELNLSSLELGDSALYFCASSVLLAPTNNSPLHFGNGTRLTVT.

The J gene is TRBJ2-2, the V gene TRBV7-3, with 11 bases fitting TRBD2. Unmatched junction bases numbered 6, after V lost 6 bases and J lost 0 bases. From germline, CDR1 is SGHTA and CDR2 FQGTGA. The CDR3 length is 17 residues. The DNA of the CDR3 is TGTGCCAGCAGTTCATTAGCGGGAGGGACGAACACCGGGGAGCTGTTTTTT. Its translation: CASSSLAGGTNTGELFF. Full variable domain (outside the CDR3, taken from reference TRBV7-3 and TRBJ2-2): GAGVSQTPSNKVTEKGKYVELRCDPISGHTALYWYRQSLGQGPEFLIYFQGTGAADDSGLPNDRFFAVRPEGSVSTLKIQRTERGDSAVYLCASSSLAGGTNTGELFFGEGSRLTVL.

V gene TRBV12-3 or TRBV12-4 combines with J gene TRBJ2-5; D is possibly TRBD1 (5 bases). Trimming stripped 5 bases from V and 9 bases from J, with 16 bases between. CDR3 length: 13 residues. In DNA form, the CDR3 reads TGTGCCAGCAGTCAGGGTGGACATCAGCCCCAGTACTTC. Amino acid sequence: CASSQGGHQPQYF.

This clonotype was seen repeatedly, ten times or more. The chain combines TRBV11-3 with TRBJ2-2, with 11 bases lining up with TRBD1. Per germline, CDR1 SGHNT and CDR2 YENEEA. The junction had 4 bases not matched to a gene; V was cut back by 7 bases and J by 6 bases. The CDR3 sequence is 14 residues long. The CDR3 is CASTMGQGAGELFF. CDR3 coding DNA: TGTGCCAGCACCATGGGACAGGGGGCCGGGGAGCTGTTTTTT.

This clonotype has a single count. The V gene is TRBV12-3 or TRBV12-4, the J gene TRBJ2-5; D gene uncertain. Trimming took off 5 bases at V and 7 bases at J, with 14 bases between the two ends. There are 13 residues in the CDR3. CDR3 coding DNA: TGTGCCAGCAGTACCCCTCTCCCGAGGACCCAGTACTTC. This sequence encodes CASSTPLPRTQYF.

The gene calls are TRBV29-1 and TRBJ1-2, with 9 bases identical to TRBD1. The CDR3 contains 15 residues. The junction had 12 bases not matched to a gene; V was cut back by 3 bases and J by 7 bases. Germline CDR1 and CDR2: SQVTM and ANQGSEA. This CDR3 reads CSVDGEKQGASGYTF. The CDR3 coding sequence is TGCAGCGTTGATGGGGAAAAACAGGGGGCCTCTGGCTACACCTTC.

This clonotype was seen a handful of times. J is TRBJ1-3 and V is TRBV9; D ambiguous. V was cut by 3 bases and J by 0 bases, with 10 bases left in between. The CDR3 extends over 15 amino acids. Germline V gene lookup returns CDR1 SGDLS and CDR2 YYNGEE. The CDR3 DNA is TGTGCCAGCAGCGCCACCCGTTCCTCTGGAAACACCATATATTTT. Amino acids: CASSATRSSGNTIYF.

This clonotype was seen at least ten times. This sequence joins TRBV12-3 or TRBV12-4 and TRBJ1-5; a possible D gene is TRBD1 (5 bases). This CDR3 has 14 amino acids. Trimming removed 7 bases from V and 1 base from J, with 11 bases in between. The CDR3 DNA follows: TGTGCCAGCAATGGGGGTTGGAGCAATCAGCCCCAGCATTTT. Translation gives CASNGGWSNQPQHF.

This clonotype was seen more than once but under ten times. V gene TRBV29-1 combines with J gene TRBJ2-7; 8 positions match TRBD1. Germline V gene lookup returns CDR1 SQVTM and CDR2 ANQGSEA. The CDR3 runs 11 residues. Losses at the gene ends were 7 bases for V and 6 bases for J; bases not matched to a gene: 5. This CDR3 is CSAGQGPEQYF. The CDR3 DNA is TGCAGCGCCGGACAGGGCCCCGAGCAGTACTTC.

This sequence joins TRBV19 and TRBJ1-2, with 8 bases matching TRBD1. V dropped 1 base and J dropped 4; count of bases not matched to a gene: 5. The CDR3 is 15 residues long. Germline CDR1 is LNHDA and CDR2 is SQIVND (reference sequence). CDR3 sequence: CASSIGGDRSYGYTF. The CDR3 bases are TGTGCCAGTAGTATAGGTGGGGACAGGAGCTATGGCTACACCTTC.